These T cell receptor beta chains were read from a single sample in a study of blood T cell repertoires in COVID-19. Assay used: immunoSEQ multiplex PCR; TCRdb lists only in-frame clones, some missing. The table includes 350,000 to 450,000 clones, about 89% detected once. Sequencing was performed on peripheral blood. The receptors were sampled from an older woman with COVID-19, enrolled during active disease. Each CDR3 is given with its conserved first and last residue. The order of the fields is D gene, J gene, V gene, clone size, CDR3 protein, CDR3 DNA. The D gene is left open where the match is weak. Expanded clones are given a class, and other clones once, few, many or no size at all.

d_call: TRBD1
j_call: TRBJ1-5
v_call: TRBV9
clone_size: -
cdr3_aa: CASSVQQGARNQPQHF
cdr3_nt: TGTGCCAGCAGCGTGCAACAGGGGGCGCGGAATCAGCCCCAGCATTTT

d_call: -
j_call: TRBJ2-7
v_call: TRBV4-2
clone_size: few
cdr3_aa: CASSLGQRDEQYF
cdr3_nt: TGTGCCAGCAGCCTCGGACAACGGGACGAGCAGTACTTC

d_call: -
j_call: TRBJ1-1
v_call: TRBV6-5
clone_size: -
cdr3_aa: CASSAQRNTEAFF
cdr3_nt: TGTGCCAGCAGCGCCCAGCGGAACACTGAAGCTTTCTTT

d_call: TRBD2
j_call: TRBJ2-7
v_call: TRBV11-2
clone_size: -
cdr3_aa: CASSLGGRGGPGEQYF
cdr3_nt: TGTGCCAGCAGCTTAGGGGGGCGGGGGGGGCCCGGCGAGCAGTACTTC

d_call: -
j_call: TRBJ1-2
v_call: TRBV7-6
clone_size: -
cdr3_aa: CASSLDLGYTF
cdr3_nt: TGTGCCAGCAGCTTAGACTTGGGCTACACCTTC

d_call: TRBD2
j_call: TRBJ2-3
v_call: TRBV5-1
clone_size: few
cdr3_aa: CASSFTSGGYTDTQYF
cdr3_nt: TGCGCCAGCAGCTTTACTAGCGGGGGATACACAGATACGCAGTATTTT

d_call: TRBD1
j_call: TRBJ2-2
v_call: TRBV19
clone_size: -
cdr3_aa: CASSRTGNTGELFF
cdr3_nt: TGTGCCAGTAGCCGGACAGGGAACACCGGGGAGCTGTTTTTT

d_call: -
j_call: TRBJ1-1
v_call: TRBV3-1/TRBV3-2
clone_size: -
cdr3_aa: CASSQDPRFEAFF
cdr3_nt: TGTGCCAGCAGCCAAGATCCCCGTTTTGAAGCTTTCTTT

d_call: -
j_call: TRBJ1-2
v_call: TRBV19
clone_size: -
cdr3_aa: CASSIPNTGGYGYTF
cdr3_nt: TGTGCCAGTAGTATTCCCAACACCGGGGGCTATGGCTACACCTTC

d_call: -
j_call: TRBJ1-1
v_call: TRBV7-9
clone_size: -
cdr3_aa: CASRSDPGDKRNTEAFF
cdr3_nt: TGTGCCAGCAGATCCGACCCCGGGGACAAGAGGAACACTGAAGCTTTCTTT

d_call: TRBD1
j_call: TRBJ2-7
v_call: TRBV4-1
clone_size: -
cdr3_aa: CASSRGVGTGTYEQYF
cdr3_nt: TGCGCCAGCAGCCGGGGAGTGGGGACAGGAACCTACGAGCAGTACTTC

d_call: TRBD1
j_call: TRBJ1-6
v_call: TRBV5-1
clone_size: once
cdr3_aa: CASSLGQGSYNSPLHF
cdr3_nt: TGCGCCAGCAGCCTGGGACAGGGCAGCTATAATTCACCCCTCCACTTT

d_call: -
j_call: TRBJ1-5
v_call: TRBV12-3/TRBV12-4
clone_size: -
cdr3_aa: CASSLFSNQPQHF
cdr3_nt: TGTGCCAGCAGTCTCTTTAGCAATCAGCCCCAGCATTTT